This T cell receptor (beta chain) was recovered during a study of blood T cells in healthy people across ages. Across the study: Capture via template switching afforded approximately one barcoded beta molecule per two T cells.

J gave up 2 bases and V 5 bases, and 9 bases lay outside the gene matches. The germline CDR1 and CDR2 sequences are LNHNV and YYDKDF (reference sequence). The CDR3 covers 16 residues. A J-beta primer mix and a sample-barcoded 5' primer were used in a second PCR of roughly 6 to 11 cycles. MiXCR, applied by TCRdb to the 5' RACE reads, yields one record per CDR3 protein. The repertoire has 380,000 or so distinct CDR3 sequences, about half of them found once; the top ten carry 45% to 55%. This receptor was identified in a man between 60 and 75 years old in good health. The sample taken for sequencing was blood. The gene calls are TRBV15 and TRBJ1-2; the match to TRBD1 covers 9 bases. The CDR3 bases are TGTGCCACCAGCGGGACTGGGACAGGGAGAAACTATGGCTACACCTTC. It specifies CATSGTGTGRNYGYTF. Complete variable domain (other parts from reference TRBV15 and TRBJ1-2): DAMVIQNPRYQVTQFGKPVTLSCSQTLNHNVMYWYQQKSSQAPKLLFHYYDKDFNNEADTPDNFQSRRPNTSFCFLDIRSPGLGDTAMYLCATSGTGTGRNYGYTFGSGTRLTVV.